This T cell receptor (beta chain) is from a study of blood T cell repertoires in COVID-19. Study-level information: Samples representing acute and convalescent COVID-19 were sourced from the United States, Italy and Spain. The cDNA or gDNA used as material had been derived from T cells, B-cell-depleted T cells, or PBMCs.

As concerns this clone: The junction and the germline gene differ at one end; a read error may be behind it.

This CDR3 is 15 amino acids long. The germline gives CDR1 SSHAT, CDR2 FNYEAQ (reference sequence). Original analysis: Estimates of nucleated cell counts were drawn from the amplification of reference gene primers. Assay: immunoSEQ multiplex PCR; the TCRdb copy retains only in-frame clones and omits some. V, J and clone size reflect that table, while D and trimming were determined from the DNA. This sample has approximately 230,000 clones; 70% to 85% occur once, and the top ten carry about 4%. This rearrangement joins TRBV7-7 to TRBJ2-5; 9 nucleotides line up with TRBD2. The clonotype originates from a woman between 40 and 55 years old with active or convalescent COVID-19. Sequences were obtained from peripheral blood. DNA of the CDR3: TGTGCTAGCAGCTCGCTAGCGGGGACCAGGGAGACCCAGTACTTC. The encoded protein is CASSSLAGTRETQYF.